The 25 T cell receptor beta chains reported below all come from one sample, sequenced in a study of blood T cell repertoires in COVID-19 (dated by TCRdb to about 2020). Library preparation was by the immunoSEQ multiplex PCR assay. TCRdb mirrors the immuneACCESS table, restricted to in-frame sequences. Some clones are absent from its copies; in checked studies, under half trace to an unresolved V gene, and the reason for the others is unknown. A total of about 300,000 clones appear in this sample, around 80% of them only once. The leading ten clones occupy about 1.2% of the sample. Sequenced: peripheral blood. All receptors derive from a woman between 50 and 59 years old with acute or convalescent COVID-19.

This chain uses TRBV4-2 with TRBJ2-1; TRBD2 matches at 14 bases. CDR1 and CDR2 (germline): LGHNA, YNFKEQ. Trimming removed 0 bases from V and 8 bases from J; junction bases left unmatched: 6. This CDR3 is 17 amino acids long. DNA of the CDR3: TGTGCCAGCAGCCAAGAACCGACTAGCGGGGGGGGCGATGAGCAGTTCTTC. It encodes CASSQEPTSGGGDEQFF.

This sequence joins TRBV16 and TRBJ1-2; D possibly corresponds to TRBD1 (6 bases). CDR3 length equals 12 residues. Trimming pared 1 base from V and 6 bases from J, leaving 6 bases between. CDR1 and CDR2 (germline): KGHSY, FQNENV. The CDR3 sequence: CASSQYRDGYTF. The CDR3 DNA follows: TGTGCCAGCAGCCAATACAGGGATGGCTACACCTTC.

The V and J genes are TRBV3-1 (or the pseudogene TRBV3-2) and TRBJ1-3; D gene unclear. Germline lookup yields CDR1 LGHDT and CDR2 YNNKEL (reference sequence). Trimming left V 0 bases short and J 4 bases short, with 4 bases between. This CDR3 comprises 13 residues. The CDR3 bases are TGTGCCAGCAGCCAAGAAGCCGGAAACACCATATATTTT. The encoded protein is CASSQEAGNTIYF.

The chain joins TRBV7-9 to TRBJ1-2; unclear D gene. The CDR3 has 13 residues. CDR1 and CDR2 (germline): SEHNR, FQNEAQ (reference sequence). Trimming took 6 bases from V and 8 from J, leaving 16 bases between them. As DNA, the CDR3 is TGTGCCAGCAGTTTTAGTGAGGCTGCGGGCTACACCTTC. Protein sequence: CASSFSEAAGYTF.

The chain combines TRBV19 with TRBJ1-1; D gene uncertain. CDR1 is LNHDA and CDR2 is SQIVND in the germline V gene (reference sequence). With 4 bases removed from V and 1 base from J, the gap between germline ends came to 13 bases. The CDR3 length is 15 residues. In DNA form, the CDR3 reads TGTGCCAGTAGTACCGCGTTTATTGGGAACACTGAAGCTTTCTTT. This encodes CASSTAFIGNTEAFF.

The chain is built from TRBV7-2 and TRBJ1-3; TRBD1 agrees at 11 bases. CDR3 length equals 16 residues. Trimming removed 7 bases from V and 8 bases from J; junction bases left unmatched: 13. From germline, CDR1 is SGHTA and CDR2 FQGNSA. CDR3 nucleotides: TGTGCCAGCAAAGGGGTCCTTGGGACAGGGGGGGACACCATATATTTT. Amino acids: CASKGVLGTGGDTIYF. The full variable domain, completed using reference TRBV7-2 and TRBJ1-3, is GAGVSQSPSNKVTEKGKDVELRCDPISGHTALYWYRQSLGQGLEFLIYFQGNSAPDKSGLPSDRFSAERTGGSVSTLTIQRTQQEDSAVYLCASKGVLGTGGDTIYFGEGSWLTVV.

This chain uses TRBV5-1 with TRBJ1-4; D is unclear. V gave up 3 bases and J gave up 7 bases, with 10 bases separating them. Germline CDR1 SGHRS, CDR2 YFSETQ. This CDR3 contains 13 residues. The CDR3 is CASSYGSGEKLFF. The CDR3 DNA follows: TGCGCCAGCAGCTACGGGTCGGGTGAAAAACTGTTTTTT. The complete variable domain, with remaining parts taken from reference TRBV5-1 and TRBJ1-4, reads KAGVTQTPRYLIKTRGQQVTLSCSPISGHRSVSWYQQTPGQGLQFLFEYFSETQRNKGNFPGRFSGRQFSNSRSEMNVSTLELGDSALYLCASSYGSGEKLFFGSGTQLSVL.

This chain links TRBV6-1 with TRBJ2-2; TRBD2 agrees at 10 bases. Germline V gene sequence: CDR1 MNHNS, CDR2 SASEGT. V dropped 1 base and J dropped 9; count of bases not matched to a gene: 5. The CDR3 is 15 residues long. DNA for the CDR3: TGTGCCAGCAGTGAAGAGCGGGGGGGCCATAGGGAGCTGTTTTTT. Translated, it gives CASSEERGGHRELFF.

The chain combines TRBV27 with TRBJ1-1, with a weak D call TRBD1 (5 bases). CDR1 is MNHEY, CDR2 SMNVEV, per germline (reference sequence). The V and J ends lost 5 bases and 1 base respectively, with 11 bases between them. The CDR3 is 14 residues long. This CDR3 is CASSAGIANTEAFF. The DNA for the CDR3 is TGTGCCAGCAGTGCAGGGATAGCGAACACTGAAGCTTTCTTT.

The CDR3 coding sequence is TGTGCCAGCAGCCGGGGAGGGGTAGCAAATCAGCCCCAGCATTTT. Translating gives CASSRGGVANQPQHF. V is TRBV9 and J is TRBJ1-5; a possible D gene is TRBD1 (5 bases). Germline loops: CDR1 SGDLS, CDR2 YYNGEE. CDR3 length: 15 amino acids. V was pared by 4 bases and J by 4 bases, with 15 bases between.

V gene TRBV7-2 combines with J gene TRBJ1-3, with 7 bases identical to TRBD1. CDR1 and CDR2 (germline): SGHTA, FQGNSA. The CDR3 consists of 16 residues. Unmatched junction bases numbered 7, after V lost 5 bases and J lost 0 bases. This chain's CDR3 is CASSADRASSGNTIYF. The CDR3 nucleotides are TGTGCCAGCAGCGCCGACAGGGCTAGCTCTGGAAACACCATATATTTT.

The V and J genes are TRBV5-8 and TRBJ2-1; 11 positions match TRBD1. V gave up 3 bases and J gave up 4 bases; unmatched junction bases: 6. CDR3 length: 16 residues. Looked up from germline, CDR1 is SGHTS and CDR2 is YDEGEE. The CDR3 DNA is TGTGCCAGCAGCTCTTTCCGGGACAGGGGGTACAATGAGCAGTTCTTC. Protein: CASSSFRDRGYNEQFF. Based on the CDR3 plus reference TRBV5-8 and TRBJ2-1, the full variable domain is EAGVTQSPTHLIKTRGQQATLRCSPISGHTSVYWYQQALGLGLQFLLWYDEGEERNRGNFPPRFSGRQFPNYSSELNVNALELEDSALYLCASSSFRDRGYNEQFFGPGTRLTVL.

The J gene is TRBJ2-5, the V gene TRBV19, with TRBD2 as a possible D gene (6 bases). CDR3 length equals 13 residues. With 6 bases removed from V and 2 bases from J, the gap between germline ends came to 10 bases. The V gene's germline CDR1 is LNHDA and CDR2 SQIVND (reference sequence). The CDR3 DNA reads as TGTGCCAGTAGGGAGGGTCGGCAAGAGACCCAGTACTTC. Amino acid sequence: CASREGRQETQYF.

The chain couples TRBV10-3 to TRBJ1-1, with 7 bases identical to TRBD1. Looked up from germline, CDR1 is ENHRY and CDR2 is SYGVKD. The CDR3 runs 13 residues. The V segment lost 8 bases and the J segment 3 bases; nucleotides outside the gene matches: 6. CDR3 sequence reads: CAIGDRGYTEAFF. DNA for the CDR3: TGTGCCATCGGGGACAGAGGATACACTGAAGCTTTCTTT.

The chain uses TRBV7-9 and TRBJ2-1; D uncertain. Germline V gene lookup returns CDR1 SEHNR and CDR2 FQNEAQ (reference sequence). V lost 1 base and J 9 bases, leaving 10 bases between the germline ends. The CDR3 spans 13 residues. The CDR3 reads CASSLGWPGEQFF. DNA for the CDR3: TGTGCCAGCAGCTTAGGGTGGCCGGGTGAGCAGTTCTTC.

V gene TRBV19 combines with J gene TRBJ2-1; 10 bases fit TRBD2. The CDR3 extends over 13 amino acids. Germline CDR1 and CDR2: LNHDA and SQIVND (reference sequence). V was pared by 3 bases and J by 11 bases, with 4 bases of the junction left unmatched. The CDR3 DNA sequence: TGTGCCAGTAGTATTAATAGCGGGGGGAAGCAGTTCTTC. This codes for CASSINSGGKQFF. Drawing the rest from reference TRBV19 and TRBJ2-1, the complete variable domain is DGGITQSPKYLFRKEGQNVTLSCEQNLNHDAMYWYRQDPGQGLRLIYYSQIVNDFQKGDIAEGYSVSREKKESFPLTVTSAQKNPTAFYLCASSINSGGKQFFGPGTRLTVL.

The table lists this clone with a count of one. This chain links TRBV4-2 with TRBJ2-4, with TRBD2 identical over 7 bases. Unmatched junction bases numbered 8, after V lost 0 bases and J lost 6 bases. Germline V gives CDR1 LGHNA, CDR2 YNFKEQ. The CDR3 covers 16 residues. This CDR3 is CASSQERASGANIQYF. In DNA form, the CDR3 reads TGTGCCAGCAGCCAAGAACGGGCTAGCGGAGCAAACATTCAGTACTTC.

The gene calls are TRBV27 and TRBJ2-1; TRBD1 matches 7 bases. The CDR3 contains 15 residues. Looked up from germline, CDR1 is MNHEY and CDR2 is SMNVEV (reference sequence). After removal of 3 bases from V and 6 bases from J, the junction contained 8 bases not matched to a gene. CDR3 in DNA: TGTGCCAGCAGTTTCCAGGGACAGCTGGGCAATGAGCAGTTCTTC. It specifies CASSFQGQLGNEQFF.

V usage is TRBV2 and J usage is TRBJ1-1; D is unclear. CDR3 length: 13 amino acids. V lost 7 bases to trimming and J lost 1 base, with 10 bases between them. Germline values: CDR1 SNHLY, CDR2 FYNNEI. This CDR3 is CASTVEGNTEAFF. CDR3 sequence (DNA): TGTGCCAGCACCGTCGAGGGGAACACTGAAGCTTTCTTT.

The V and J genes are TRBV7-8 and TRBJ1-4, with 7 nucleotides matching TRBD1. Germline CDR1 is SGHVS and CDR2 is FQNEAQ. This CDR3 contains 15 residues. J lost 0 bases, V lost 5 bases, and 3 bases had no gene match. This CDR3 reads CASSAGQATNEKLFF. CDR3 coding DNA: TGTGCCAGCAGCGCCGGACAGGCAACTAATGAAAAACTGTTTTTT.

The chain employs TRBV15 and TRBJ1-1, with D possibly being TRBD1 (6 bases). V gave up 4 bases and J gave up 7 bases, with 16 bases separating them. The CDR3 totals 14 residues. Germline V lookup: CDR1 LNHNV, CDR2 YYDKDF (reference sequence). Here the CDR3 DNA reads TGTGCCACCAGCACCTTTACGGTAGGGGGTGAAGCTTTCTTT. It translates to CATSTFTVGGEAFF. Filled out from reference TRBV15 and TRBJ1-1, the complete variable domain reads DAMVIQNPRYQVTQFGKPVTLSCSQTLNHNVMYWYQQKSSQAPKLLFHYYDKDFNNEADTPDNFQSRRPNTSFCFLDIRSPGLGDTAMYLCATSTFTVGGEAFFGQGTRLTVV.

The chain employs TRBV29-1 and TRBJ1-2; D may be TRBD1 (5 bases). This CDR3 spans 15 amino acids. V was cut by 1 base and J by 3 bases, with 15 bases left in between. In germline, CDR1 is SQVTM, CDR2 ANQGSEA. As DNA, the CDR3 is TGCAGCGTTGAAGGGGGTAACGACAGAGACTATGGCTACACCTTC. Amino acids: CSVEGGNDRDYGYTF.

This clone showed up just a few times. The genes are TRBV9 and TRBJ1-2; 9 positions agree with TRBD1. Germline V gives CDR1 SGDLS, CDR2 YYNGEE. The CDR3 sequence is 14 residues long. The junction had 2 bases not matched to a gene; V was cut back by 0 bases and J by 5 bases. CDR3 in amino acids: CASSVGGTGYGYTF. The CDR3 DNA reads as TGTGCCAGCAGCGTAGGGGGGACAGGGTATGGCTACACCTTC.

The rearrangement joins TRBV5-1 to TRBJ2-1; 13 bases are a match to TRBD2. The V gene end was trimmed by 6 bases and the J gene end by 8 bases; junction bases not matched to a gene: 5. CDR1 SGHRS and CDR2 YFSETQ come from the germline V gene. The CDR3 covers 14 residues. The chain's CDR3 is CASIGTSGTDEQFF. The CDR3 DNA follows: TGCGCCAGCATAGGGACTAGCGGGACCGATGAGCAGTTCTTC. The full variable domain, in which reference TRBV5-1 and TRBJ2-1 provide the parts outside the CDR3, is KAGVTQTPRYLIKTRGQQVTLSCSPISGHRSVSWYQQTPGQGLQFLFEYFSETQRNKGNFPGRFSGRQFSNSRSEMNVSTLELGDSALYLCASIGTSGTDEQFFGPGTRLTVL.

Here the CDR3 reads CASSLSGSRGETQYF. CDR3 bases: TGCGCCAGCAGCTTGAGTGGCAGCCGCGGAGAGACCCAGTACTTC. The chain combines TRBV5-1 with TRBJ2-5; D is unresolved. CDR1 and CDR2 from the germline V gene are SGHRS and YFSETQ. V was shortened by 1 base and J by 4 bases, with 14 bases between the two germline ends. CDR3 length: 15 amino acids.